What follows are 9 T cell receptor beta chains derived from one specimen sequenced in a study of patients and donors after allogeneic stem cell transplantation (dated by TCRdb to 2020 to 2021). The library was generated by RT-PCR. The instrument given in TCRdb is NextSeq 550. Using fastp trimming at Q25 and MiXCR clonotype assembly, TCRdb reanalyzed the public sequencing data and kept in-frame beta chains. Rows with a matching CDR3 protein are joined into one entry that keeps the most common DNA and genes. The sample data list hundreds of thousands of distinct CDR3 sequences, and around 16% of these were observed just once. The ten most abundant clones make up about 7% of the sample. Material for sequencing was blood, either unsorted or a sorted T cell fraction (not recorded which). The receptors come from a human donor who was either an allogeneic HSCT recipient or a stem cell or donor lymphocyte infusion donor (not recorded which). It is not recorded whose cells these are; they may come from a transplant donor.

The rearrangement joins TRBV5-1 to TRBJ1-2; D might be TRBD1 (6 bases). Germline lookup yields CDR1 SGHRS and CDR2 YFSETQ. CDR3 length equals 16 residues. V lost 1 base and J 0 bases, leaving 13 bases between the germline ends. The CDR3 DNA follows: TGCGCCAGCAGCTTGAGGCTCCAGGGGACTAACTATGGCTACACCTTC. Its translation: CASSLRLQGTNYGYTF.

At least ten counts were recorded for this clonotype. Here the CDR3 reads CASSSGLADTGELFF. CDR3 bases: TGTGCCAGCAGCTCGGGACTAGCGGACACCGGGGAGCTGTTTTTT. The genes are TRBV9 and TRBJ2-2, with 11 positions matching TRBD2. The CDR3 has 15 amino acids. V lost 4 bases and J lost 3; bases outside the gene matches: 2. CDR1 and CDR2 (germline): SGDLS, YYNGEE.

This clonotype was counted only a few times. This chain's CDR3 is CSARSGDREATEAFF. For the CDR3, the DNA is TGCAGTGCTAGGTCAGGCGACAGGGAGGCCACTGAAGCTTTCTTT. This chain joins TRBV20-1 and TRBJ1-1; 7 positions agree with TRBD1. This CDR3 comprises 15 residues. After removal of 3 bases from V and 4 bases from J, the junction contained 11 bases not matched to a gene. Germline CDR1 is DFQATT and CDR2 is SNEGSKA (reference sequence).

This clonotype has more than one count but fewer than ten. The rearrangement links TRBV4-2 to TRBJ2-6; D gene uncertain. V was clipped by 2 bases and J by 0 bases, with 8 bases between them. CDR1 is LGHNA, CDR2 YNFKEQ, per germline. This CDR3 contains 16 residues. In nucleotides, the CDR3 is TGTGCCAGCAGCCAAAGAGACTCCTCTGGGGCCAACGTCCTGACTTTC. This gives the protein CASSQRDSSGANVLTF.

The chain links TRBV27 to TRBJ2-6; D tentatively reads TRBD1 or TRBD2 (5 bases each). The V end lost 4 bases, the J end lost 0 bases, and 13 bases lay between the germline ends. Germline-derived CDR1 and CDR2 are MNHEY and SMNVEV (reference sequence). The CDR3 is 17 residues long. DNA of the CDR3: TGTGCCAGCAGTTCATCCAGGGCGGGCTCTGGGGCCAACGTCCTGACTTTC. It specifies CASSSSRAGSGANVLTF.

V gene TRBV10-3 combines with J gene TRBJ1-4; D not certain. The V end lost 2 bases, the J end lost 7 bases, and 8 bases lay between the germline ends. Germline-derived CDR1 and CDR2 are ENHRY and SYGVKD. The CDR3 totals 13 residues. The CDR3: CAISENGSEKLFF. CDR3 DNA sequence: TGTGCCATCAGTGAGAACGGCTCTGAAAAACTGTTTTTT.

This clonotype was found a few times. The chain recombines TRBV7-6 with TRBJ1-1; maybe TRBD1 (5 bases). Germline CDR1 reads SGHVS; CDR2 reads FNYEAQ. CDR3 length equals 13 residues. Trimming left V 1 base short and J 4 bases short, with 7 bases between. The CDR3 is CASSLGDGTEAFF. The DNA of the CDR3 is TGTGCCAGCAGCTTAGGGGACGGCACTGAAGCTTTCTTT.

The chain joins TRBV29-1 to TRBJ1-2; no reliable D call. The CDR3 contains 11 residues. The ends were cut back, 4 bases at V and 4 bases at J, with 7 bases in the middle. Per germline, CDR1 SQVTM and CDR2 ANQGSEA. The CDR3 sequence: CSVVEGYGYTF. DNA of the CDR3: TGCAGCGTTGTGGAGGGCTATGGCTACACCTTC.

This clonotype was detected only a few times. V usage is TRBV27 and J usage is TRBJ1-1; D not resolved. Germline CDR1 and CDR2: MNHEY and SMNVEV (reference sequence). The CDR3 loop spans 16 amino acids. V was clipped by 0 bases and J by 1 base, with 12 bases between them. The CDR3 reads CASSLSAPRGNTEAFF. The CDR3 nucleotides read TGTGCCAGCAGTTTATCCGCACCACGGGGGAACACTGAAGCTTTCTTT.